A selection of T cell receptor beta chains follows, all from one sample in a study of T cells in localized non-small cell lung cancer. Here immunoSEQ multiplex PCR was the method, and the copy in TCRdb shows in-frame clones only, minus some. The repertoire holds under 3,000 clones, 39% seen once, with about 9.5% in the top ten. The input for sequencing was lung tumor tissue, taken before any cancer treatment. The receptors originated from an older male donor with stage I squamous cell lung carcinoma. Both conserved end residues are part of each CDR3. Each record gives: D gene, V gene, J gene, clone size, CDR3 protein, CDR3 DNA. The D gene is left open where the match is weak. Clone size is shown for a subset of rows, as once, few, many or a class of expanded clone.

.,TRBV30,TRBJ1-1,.,CAWSVLGNEAFF,TGTGCCTGGAGTGTACTAGGGAATGAAGCTTTCTTT
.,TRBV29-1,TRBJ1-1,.,CSVEGLKLEAFF,TGCAGCGTTGAAGGACTCAAACTCGAAGCTTTCTTT
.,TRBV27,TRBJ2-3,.,CASSLKRTDTQYF,TGTGCCAGCAGTTTAAAACGGACAGATACGCAGTATTTT
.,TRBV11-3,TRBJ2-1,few,CASSLEASSYNEQFF,TGTGCCAGCAGCTTAGAGGCAAGCTCCTACAATGAGCAGTTCTTC
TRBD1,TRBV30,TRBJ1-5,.,CAWSPGTGDRYSNQPQHF,TGTGCCTGGAGTCCTGGGACAGGGGACCGTTATAGCAATCAGCCCCAGCATTTT
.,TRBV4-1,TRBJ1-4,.,CASSRDRVATNEKLFF,TGCGCCAGCAGCCGCGACAGAGTTGCAACTAATGAAAAACTGTTTTTT
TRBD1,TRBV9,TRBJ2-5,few,CASSEEDRETQYF,TGTGCCAGCAGTGAGGAGGACAGGGAGACCCAGTACTTC
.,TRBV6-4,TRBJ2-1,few,CAISESNEQFF,TGTGCCATCAGTGAGTCAAATGAGCAGTTCTTC
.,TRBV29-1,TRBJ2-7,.,CSVRQTRGSYEQYF,TGCAGCGTTAGACAAACAAGAGGCTCCTACGAGCAGTACTTC
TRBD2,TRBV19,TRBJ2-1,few,CASREAGDYNEQFF,TGTGCCAGTAGGGAAGCGGGAGACTACAATGAGCAGTTCTTC
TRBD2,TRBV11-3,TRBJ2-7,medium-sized,CASSSIAGGVSYEQYF,TGTGCCAGCAGCTCCATAGCGGGAGGGGTATCCTACGAGCAGTACTTC
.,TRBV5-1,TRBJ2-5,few,CASSLADREETQYF,TGCGCCAGCAGCTTGGCGGACAGAGAAGAGACCCAGTACTTC
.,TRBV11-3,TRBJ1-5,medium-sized,CASSLGGLGNQPQHF,TGTGCCAGCAGCTTAGGGGGTTTGGGCAATCAGCCCCAGCATTTT
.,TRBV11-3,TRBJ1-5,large,CASSSRQNYQPQHF,TGTGCCAGCAGCTCCAGACAGAACTATCAGCCCCAGCATTTT
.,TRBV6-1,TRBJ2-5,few,CASSEGSWNTQYF,TGTGCCAGCAGTGAAGGGTCGTGGAACACCCAGTACTTC
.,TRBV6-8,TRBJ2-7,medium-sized,CATRLLQNYEQYF,TGTGCCACTCGATTACTACAAAACTACGAGCAGTACTTC
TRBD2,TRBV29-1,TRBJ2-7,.,CSVRAPAGVRYEQYF,TGCAGCGTTAGGGCCCCAGCGGGAGTTCGCTACGAGCAGTACTTC
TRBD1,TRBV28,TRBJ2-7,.,CASSFRTGDEQYF,TGTGCCAGCAGTTTCAGGACAGGGGACGAGCAGTACTTC
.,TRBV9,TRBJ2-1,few,CASSVEQSSYNEQFF,TGTGCCAGCAGCGTAGAACAGAGCTCCTACAATGAGCAGTTCTTC
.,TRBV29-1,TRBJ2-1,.,CSVEFGSSPNEQFF,TGCAGCGTTGAATTTGGTTCCAGCCCCAATGAGCAGTTCTTC
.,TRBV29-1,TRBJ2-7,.,CSTSSGSREQYF,TGCAGCACCAGTAGTGGGAGTCGCGAGCAGTACTTC
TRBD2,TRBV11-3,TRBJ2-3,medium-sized,CASSRLAGGLTDTQYF,TGTGCCAGCAGCCGATTAGCGGGAGGGCTCACAGATACGCAGTATTTT
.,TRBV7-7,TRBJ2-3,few,CASSRRDQGVRYTQYF,TGTGCCAGCAGCCGCCGGGACCAGGGCGTAAGGTATACGCAGTATTTT
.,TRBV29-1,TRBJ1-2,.,CSDNDGTNYGYTF,TGCAGCGACAATGACGGGACAAATTATGGCTACACCTTC
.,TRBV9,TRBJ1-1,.,CASSVATDTEAFF,TGTGCCAGCAGCGTAGCTACCGACACTGAAGCTTTCTTT
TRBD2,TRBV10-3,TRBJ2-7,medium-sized,CAISESFGTSGRYSYEQYF,TGTGCCATCAGTGAGTCGTTTGGGACTAGCGGGAGGTACTCCTACGAGCAGTACTTC
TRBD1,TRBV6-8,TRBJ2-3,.,CASSFNPQDREDTQYF,TGTGCCAGCAGTTTCAATCCGCAAGACAGGGAAGATACGCAGTATTTT
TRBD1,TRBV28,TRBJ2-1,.,CASSFFYVGQGERNEQFF,TGTGCCAGCAGTTTTTTTTATGTGGGACAGGGGGAAAGGAATGAGCAGTTCTTC
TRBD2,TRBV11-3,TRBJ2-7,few,CASSLDQRGVGEQYF,TGTGCCAGCAGCTTAGATCAGCGGGGGGTAGGCGAGCAGTACTTC
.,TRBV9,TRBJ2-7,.,CASSGLQGYEQYF,TGTGCCAGCAGCGGCCTACAGGGCTACGAGCAGTACTTC
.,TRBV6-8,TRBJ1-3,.,CASHQNSGNIIYF,TGTGCCAGCCATCAGAACTCTGGAAACATCATATATTTT
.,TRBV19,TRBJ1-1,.,CASRVPAAATEAFF,TGTGCCAGTAGGGTGCCGGCAGCAGCCACTGAAGCTTTCTTT
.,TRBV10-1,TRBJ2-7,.,CASSDYLKPYEQYF,TGCGCCAGCAGTGACTACCTTAAACCCTACGAGCAGTACTTC
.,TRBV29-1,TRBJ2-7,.,CSVELGLGGNSYKQYF,TGCAGCGTTGAGTTGGGCCTTGGCGGGAACTCCTACAAGCAGTACTTC
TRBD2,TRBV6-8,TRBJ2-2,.,CASSFLAGSTGELFF,TGTGCCAGCAGTTTCTTAGCGGGAAGCACCGGGGAGCTGTTTTTT
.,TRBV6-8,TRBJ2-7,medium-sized,CASTETGGQQYF,TGTGCCAGCACTGAGACAGGAGGGCAGCAGTACTTC
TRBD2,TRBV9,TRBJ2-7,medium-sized,CASSSGRLTYEQYF,TGTGCCAGCAGTAGCGGGAGGCTGACCTACGAGCAGTACTTC
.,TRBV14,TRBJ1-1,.,CASSQFTKAFF,TGTGCCAGCAGCCAATTCACTAAAGCTTTCTTT
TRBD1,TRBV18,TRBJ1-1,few,CASSPLPLTGSTEAFF,TGTGCCAGCTCACCCCTACCTTTGACAGGGAGCACTGAAGCTTTCTTT
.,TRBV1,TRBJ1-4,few,CASSHVTIGTGGANEKLFF,TGCGCCAGCAGCCATGTGACGATTGGGACAGGAGGAGCAAATGAAAAACTGTTTTTT
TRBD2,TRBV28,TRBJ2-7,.,CASSSSTSGSLRYEQYF,TGTGCCAGCAGTTCATCGACTAGCGGGAGTTTAAGGTACGAGCAGTACTTC
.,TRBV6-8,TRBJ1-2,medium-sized,CATTTALSYGYTF,TGTGCCACCACGACGGCTCTCAGCTATGGCTACACCTTC
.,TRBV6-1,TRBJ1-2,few,CASSEDIYYGYTF,TGTGCCAGCAGTGAAGACATTTACTATGGCTACACCTTC
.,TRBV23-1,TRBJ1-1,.,CASSHAGTAWHPSAGVQLAFF,TGCGCCAGCAGTCACGCCGGCACAGCGTGGCATCCTAGCGCCGGGGTGCAGCTGGCTTTCTTT